The present TCR beta chain was sequenced within a study of OX40 agonist ivuxolimab in advanced cancers. The CDR3 spans 15 residues. Germline values: CDR1 SGHTA, CDR2 FQGNSA. Trimming removed 10 bases from V and 3 bases from J, with 21 bases in between. Measured with immunoSEQ multiplex PCR; TCRdb has only the in-frame clones, and not every one. The sample lists 45,000 to 55,000 clones, approximately 86% seen once, with roughly 1.1% in the top ten. The sequenced sample was CD4+ or CD8+ T cells sorted from blood, obtained in a trial of the OX40 agonist ivuxolimab. This TCR was recovered from an adult with an advanced solid tumor such as melanoma, head and neck, liver or kidney cancer. The chain couples TRBV7-2 to TRBJ1-2; tentatively, D is TRBD1 (5 bases). This chain's CDR3 is CATKKGVSEDYGYTF. In DNA form, the CDR3 reads TGTGCCACCAAAAAAGGGGTCAGTGAAGACTATGGCTACACCTTC.